A selection of T cell receptor beta chains follows, all from one sample in a study of shared clonotypes between healthy human individuals. Data came from immunoSEQ multiplex PCR; TCRdb stores just in-frame clones and leaves some out. This table holds approximately 940,000 clones, more than 75% found once. The source material was memory CD4+ T cells sorted from blood. These receptors all come from a man aged 18 to 29 in good health. Each CDR3 is given with its conserved first and last residue.

V gene | CDR3 protein
TRBV5-6 | CASSWETGVITGELFF
TRBV29-1 | CSVPQGNEQYF
TRBV4-3 | CASSQDHEGRYSPLHF
TRBV29-1 | CSGRYWETQYF
TRBV19 | CASSIEAGQKKLFF
TRBV19 | CASRQGAASNQPQHF
TRBV10-2 | CASTQGGSNEQFF
TRBV7-2 | CASSPRRSSYEQYF
TRBV6-1 | CASTPRLGQAYEQYF
TRBV4-1 | CASSHAIIDRKKNTIYF
TRBV6-9 | CASSSLVEQYF
TRBV7-6 | CASSLDSGGITDTQYF
TRBV6-1 | CASSESRGWYEQYF